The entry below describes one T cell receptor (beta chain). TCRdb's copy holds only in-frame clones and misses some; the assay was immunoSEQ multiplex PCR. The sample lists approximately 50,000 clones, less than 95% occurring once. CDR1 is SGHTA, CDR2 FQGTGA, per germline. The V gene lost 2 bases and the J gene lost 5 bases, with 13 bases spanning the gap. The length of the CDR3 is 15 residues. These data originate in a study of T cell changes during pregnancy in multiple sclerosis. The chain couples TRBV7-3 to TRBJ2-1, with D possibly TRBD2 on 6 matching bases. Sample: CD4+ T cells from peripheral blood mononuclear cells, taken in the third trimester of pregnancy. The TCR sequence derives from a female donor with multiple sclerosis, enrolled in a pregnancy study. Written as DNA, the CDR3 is TGTGCCAGCAGCTTATCGGCTAGCGTAAACAATGAGCAGTTCTTC. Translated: CASSLSASVNNEQFF.